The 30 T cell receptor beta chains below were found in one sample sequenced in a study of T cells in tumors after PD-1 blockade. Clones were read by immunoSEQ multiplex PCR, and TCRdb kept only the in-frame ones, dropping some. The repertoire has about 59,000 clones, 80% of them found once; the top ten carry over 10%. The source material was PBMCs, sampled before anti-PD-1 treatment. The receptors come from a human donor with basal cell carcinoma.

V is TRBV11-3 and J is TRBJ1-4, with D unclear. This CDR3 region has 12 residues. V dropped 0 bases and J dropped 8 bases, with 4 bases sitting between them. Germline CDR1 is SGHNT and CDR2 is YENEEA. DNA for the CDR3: TGTGCCAGCAGCTTAGATCACGAAAAACTGTTTTTT. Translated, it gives CASSLDHEKLFF.

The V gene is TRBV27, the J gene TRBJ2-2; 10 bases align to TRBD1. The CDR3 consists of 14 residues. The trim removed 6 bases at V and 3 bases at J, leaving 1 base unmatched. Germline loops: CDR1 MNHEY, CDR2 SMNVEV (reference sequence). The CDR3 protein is CASRTGGYTGELFF. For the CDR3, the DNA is TGTGCCAGCAGGACAGGGGGCTACACCGGGGAGCTGTTTTTT.

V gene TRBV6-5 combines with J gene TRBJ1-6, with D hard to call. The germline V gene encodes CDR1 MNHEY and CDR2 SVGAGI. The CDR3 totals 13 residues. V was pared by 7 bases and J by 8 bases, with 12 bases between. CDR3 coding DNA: TGTGCCAGCATATCGGGAGAGTATTCACCCCTCCACTTT. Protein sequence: CASISGEYSPLHF.

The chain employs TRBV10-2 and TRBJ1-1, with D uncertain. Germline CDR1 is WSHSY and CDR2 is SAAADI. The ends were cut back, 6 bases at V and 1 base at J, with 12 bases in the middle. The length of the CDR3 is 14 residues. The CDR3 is CASRSFSPNTEAFF. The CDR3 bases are TGCGCCAGCAGGTCCTTCTCACCGAACACTGAAGCTTTCTTT.

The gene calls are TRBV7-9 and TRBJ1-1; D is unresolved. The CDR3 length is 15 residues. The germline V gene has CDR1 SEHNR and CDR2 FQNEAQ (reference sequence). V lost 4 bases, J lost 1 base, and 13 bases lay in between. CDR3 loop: CASSSSLTSNTEAFF. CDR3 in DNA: TGTGCCAGCAGCTCCTCCCTGACATCGAACACTGAAGCTTTCTTT. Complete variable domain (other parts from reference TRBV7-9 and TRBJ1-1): DTGVSQNPRHKITKRGQNVTFRCDPISEHNRLYWYRQTLGQGPEFLTYFQNEAQLEKSRLLSDRFSAERPKGSFSTLEIQRTEQGDSAMYLCASSSSLTSNTEAFFGQGTRLTVV.

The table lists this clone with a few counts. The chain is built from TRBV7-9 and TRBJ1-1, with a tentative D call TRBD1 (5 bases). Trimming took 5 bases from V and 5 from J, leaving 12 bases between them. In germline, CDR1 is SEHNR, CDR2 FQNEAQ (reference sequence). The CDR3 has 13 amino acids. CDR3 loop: CASSPGAPTEAFF. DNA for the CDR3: TGTGCCAGCAGCCCCGGGGCCCCGACTGAAGCTTTCTTT.

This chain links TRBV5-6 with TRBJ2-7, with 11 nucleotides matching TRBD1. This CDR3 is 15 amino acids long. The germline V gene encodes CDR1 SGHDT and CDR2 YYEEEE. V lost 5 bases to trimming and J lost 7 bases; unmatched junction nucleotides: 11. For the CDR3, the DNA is TGTGCCAGCAGGATGCTAGGACAGGGGGCTGGTGAGCAGTACTTC. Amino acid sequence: CASRMLGQGAGEQYF.

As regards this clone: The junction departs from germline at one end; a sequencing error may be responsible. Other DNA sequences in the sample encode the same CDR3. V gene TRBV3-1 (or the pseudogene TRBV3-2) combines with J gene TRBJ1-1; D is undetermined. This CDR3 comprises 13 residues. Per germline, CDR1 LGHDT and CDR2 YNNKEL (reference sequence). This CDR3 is CASSQYSGKEAFF. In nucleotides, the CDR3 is TGTGCCAGTAGCCAATATTCAGGAAAAGAAGCTTTCTTT.

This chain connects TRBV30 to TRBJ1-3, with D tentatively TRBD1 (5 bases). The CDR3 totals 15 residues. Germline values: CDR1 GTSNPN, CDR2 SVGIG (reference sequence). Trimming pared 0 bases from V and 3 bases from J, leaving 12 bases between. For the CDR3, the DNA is TGTGCCTGGAGTGTAAAGCAGGGCCTTGGAAACACCATATATTTT. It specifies CAWSVKQGLGNTIYF.

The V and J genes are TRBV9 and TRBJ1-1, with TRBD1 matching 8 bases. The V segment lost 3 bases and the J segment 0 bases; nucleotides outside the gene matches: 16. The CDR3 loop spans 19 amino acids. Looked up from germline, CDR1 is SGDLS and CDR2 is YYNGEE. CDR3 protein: CASSERQGTRNTMNTEAFF. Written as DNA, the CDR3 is TGTGCCAGCAGCGAGCGACAGGGGACAAGGAATACTATGAACACTGAAGCTTTCTTT.

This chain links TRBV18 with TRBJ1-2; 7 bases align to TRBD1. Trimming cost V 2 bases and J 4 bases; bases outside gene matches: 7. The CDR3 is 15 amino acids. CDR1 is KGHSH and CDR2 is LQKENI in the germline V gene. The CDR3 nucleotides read TGTGCCAGCTCACCAAGGCAGGGGGTGCTCTATGGCTACACCTTC. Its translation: CASSPRQGVLYGYTF. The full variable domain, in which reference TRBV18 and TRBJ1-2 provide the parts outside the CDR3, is NAGVMQNPRHLVRRRGQEARLRCSPMKGHSHVYWYRQLPEEGLKFMVYLQKENIIDESGMPKERFSAEFPKEGPSILRIQQVVRGDSAAYFCASSPRQGVLYGYTFGSGTRLTVV.

The CDR3 here is CASSPTGTGIGYGYTF. The CDR3, as DNA: TGTGCCAGCTCACCGACCGGGACAGGGATTGGTTATGGCTACACCTTC. V usage is TRBV18 and J usage is TRBJ1-2; 9 bases map to TRBD1. The CDR3 covers 16 residues. V was clipped by 3 bases and J by 5 bases; unmatched bases: 10. CDR1 is KGHSH and CDR2 is LQKENI in the germline V gene.

The chain's CDR3 is CASSESRTGLKKLFF. CDR3 nucleotides: TGCGCCAGCAGTGAGTCTAGGACAGGGTTAAAAAAACTGTTTTTT. V gene TRBV10-2 combines with J gene TRBJ1-4; 8 bases align to TRBD1. J lost 9 bases, V lost 0 bases, and 6 bases had no gene match. The CDR3 sequence is 15 residues long. Germline loops: CDR1 WSHSY, CDR2 SAAADI.

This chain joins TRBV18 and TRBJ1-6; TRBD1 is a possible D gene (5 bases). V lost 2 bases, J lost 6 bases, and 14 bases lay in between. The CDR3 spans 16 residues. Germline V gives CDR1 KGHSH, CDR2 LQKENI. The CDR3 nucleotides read TGTGCCAGCTCACCAAGTCGAGGGACTGGTAATTCACCCCTCCACTTT. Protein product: CASSPSRGTGNSPLHF.

The CDR3 bases are TGTGCCACCAGTGAGTACAACACCGGGGAGCTGTTTTTT. Residues: CATSEYNTGELFF. V gene TRBV24-1 combines with J gene TRBJ2-2; D is unresolved. There are 13 residues in the CDR3. Trimming took off 4 bases at V and 2 bases at J, with 4 bases between the two ends. Per the germline V gene, CDR1 is KGHDR and CDR2 is SFDVKD.

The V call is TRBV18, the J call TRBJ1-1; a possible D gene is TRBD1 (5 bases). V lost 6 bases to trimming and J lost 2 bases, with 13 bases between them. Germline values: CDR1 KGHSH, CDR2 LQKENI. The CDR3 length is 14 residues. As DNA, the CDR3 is TGTGCCAGCTCGGCCGACAGCTTCAACACTGAAGCTTTCTTT. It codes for CASSADSFNTEAFF.

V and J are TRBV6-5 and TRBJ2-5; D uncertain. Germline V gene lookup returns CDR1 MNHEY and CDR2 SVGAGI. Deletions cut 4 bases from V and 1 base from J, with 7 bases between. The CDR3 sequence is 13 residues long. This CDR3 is CASSWKPQETQYF. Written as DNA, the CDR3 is TGTGCCAGCAGTTGGAAGCCCCAAGAGACCCAGTACTTC.

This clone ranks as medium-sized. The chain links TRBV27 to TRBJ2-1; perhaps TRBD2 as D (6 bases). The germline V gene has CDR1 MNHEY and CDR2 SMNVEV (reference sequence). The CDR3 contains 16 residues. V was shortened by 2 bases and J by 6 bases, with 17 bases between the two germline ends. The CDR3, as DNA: TGTGCCAGCAGTTTAGGTTCGGGTGGAGCGGGCAATGAGCAGTTCTTC. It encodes CASSLGSGGAGNEQFF.

This chain's CDR3 is CASSRGTGTPDTQYF. Written as DNA, the CDR3 is TGTGCCAGCAGCAGGGGGACAGGGACTCCAGATACGCAGTATTTT. The chain recombines TRBV7-8 with TRBJ2-3; 9 bases map to TRBD1. The CDR3 length is 15 residues. V dropped 5 bases and J dropped 4; count of bases not matched to a gene: 7. Germline values: CDR1 SGHVS, CDR2 FQNEAQ.

The CDR3 loop reads CASRGGDRAAGELFF. CDR3 DNA: TGTGCCAGCAGGGGGGGGGACAGGGCAGCCGGGGAGCTGTTTTTT. The rearrangement links TRBV6-5 to TRBJ2-2; 9 bases fit TRBD1. CDR1 MNHEY and CDR2 SVGAGI come from the germline V gene. The junction had 8 bases not matched to a gene; V was cut back by 6 bases and J by 6 bases. The CDR3 spans 15 residues.

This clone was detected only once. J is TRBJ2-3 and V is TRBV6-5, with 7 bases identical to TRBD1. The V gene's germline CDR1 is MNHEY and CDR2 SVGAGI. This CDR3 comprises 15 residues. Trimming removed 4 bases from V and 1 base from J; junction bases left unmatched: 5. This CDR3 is CASSLTGSGTDTQYF. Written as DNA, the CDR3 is TGTGCCAGCAGTTTGACAGGGAGCGGCACAGATACGCAGTATTTT.

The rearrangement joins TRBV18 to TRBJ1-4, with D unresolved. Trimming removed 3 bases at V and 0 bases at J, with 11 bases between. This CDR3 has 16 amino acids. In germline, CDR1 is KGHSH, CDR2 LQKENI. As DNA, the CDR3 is TGTGCCAGCTCACCCACAGCGGGTGCAACTAATGAAAAACTGTTTTTT. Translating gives CASSPTAGATNEKLFF.

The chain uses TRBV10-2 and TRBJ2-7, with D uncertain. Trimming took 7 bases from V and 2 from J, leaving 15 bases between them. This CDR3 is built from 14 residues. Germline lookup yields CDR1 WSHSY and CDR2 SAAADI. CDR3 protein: CASTSRSRPYEQYF. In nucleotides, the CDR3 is TGCGCCAGCACCAGCAGATCTAGGCCCTACGAGCAGTACTTC.

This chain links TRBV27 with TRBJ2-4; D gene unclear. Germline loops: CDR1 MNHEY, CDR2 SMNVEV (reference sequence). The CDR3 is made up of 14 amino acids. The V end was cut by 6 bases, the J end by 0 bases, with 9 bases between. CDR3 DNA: TGTGCCAGCAGACCGGGCCTAGCCAAAAACATTCAGTACTTC. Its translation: CASRPGLAKNIQYF.

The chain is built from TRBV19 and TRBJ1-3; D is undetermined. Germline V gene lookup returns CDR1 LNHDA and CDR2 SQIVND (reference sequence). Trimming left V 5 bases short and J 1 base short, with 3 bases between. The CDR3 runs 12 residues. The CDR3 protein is CASSLSGNTIYF. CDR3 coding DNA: TGTGCCAGTAGTCTGTCTGGAAACACCATATATTTT.

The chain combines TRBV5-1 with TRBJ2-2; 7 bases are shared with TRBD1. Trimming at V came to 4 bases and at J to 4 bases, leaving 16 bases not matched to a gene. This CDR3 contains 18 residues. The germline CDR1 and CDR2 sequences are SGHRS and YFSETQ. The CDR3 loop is CASSPAEGGLKGTGELFF. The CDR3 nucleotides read TGCGCCAGCAGCCCGGCCGAAGGGGGCCTAAAAGGCACCGGGGAGCTGTTTTTT.

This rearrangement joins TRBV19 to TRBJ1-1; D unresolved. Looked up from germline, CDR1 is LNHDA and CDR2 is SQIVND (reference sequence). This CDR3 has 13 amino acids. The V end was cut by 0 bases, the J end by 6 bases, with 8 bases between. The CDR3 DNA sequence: TGTGCCAGTAGTATAGATACAAGCGCTGAAGCTTTCTTT. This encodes CASSIDTSAEAFF.

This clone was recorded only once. The CDR3 here is CASSLEGASGNTIYF. The CDR3 DNA is TGCGCCAGCAGCTTGGAGGGGGCGAGTGGAAACACCATATATTTT. The V and J genes are TRBV5-1 and TRBJ1-3; 7 bases align to TRBD1. CDR1 SGHRS and CDR2 YFSETQ come from the germline V gene. This CDR3 has 15 amino acids. J gave up 3 bases and V 0 bases, and 3 bases lay outside the gene matches.

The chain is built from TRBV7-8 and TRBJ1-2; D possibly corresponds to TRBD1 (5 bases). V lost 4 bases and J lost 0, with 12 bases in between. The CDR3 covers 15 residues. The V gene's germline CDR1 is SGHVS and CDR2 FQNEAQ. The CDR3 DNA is TGTGCCAGCAGCTCTGGACCGGGGGCTAACTATGGCTACACCTTC. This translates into CASSSGPGANYGYTF.

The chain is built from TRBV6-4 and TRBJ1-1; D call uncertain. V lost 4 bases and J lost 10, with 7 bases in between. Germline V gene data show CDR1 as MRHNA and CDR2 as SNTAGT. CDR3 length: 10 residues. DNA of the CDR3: TGTGCCAGCAGTGTAGTAAGAGCTTTCTTT. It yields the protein CASSVVRAFF.